The entry below gives a single T cell receptor beta chain sequence along with its context. Authors' methods: Nucleated cell number was recorded as an estimate derived from reference gene primer amplification. Produced via immunoSEQ multiplex PCR; TCRdb's table is partial and in-frame only. That table gives V, J and clone size, and the DNA gave D and trimming. This sample has approximately 160,000 clones, with approximately 84% found just once. Germline V gene sequence: CDR1 MNHNS, CDR2 SASEGT. Losses at the gene ends were 2 bases for V and 8 bases for J; bases not matched to a gene: 15. This CDR3 is 17 amino acids long. The entry originates in a study of blood T cell repertoires in COVID-19. Study-level information: Collection of acute and convalescent COVID-19 samples took place in the United States, Italy and Spain. PBMCs, B-cell-depleted T cells, or T cells were the source of the cDNA or gDNA that made up the material.

The V call is TRBV6-1, the J call TRBJ2-1; TRBD1 matches 7 bases. The sequence was collected from a man between 18 and 35 years old with active or convalescent COVID-19. Sequencing input: peripheral blood. CDR3 nucleotides: TGTGCCAGCAGTGAAAGCCCTTACCGGGACAGAGGATATGAGCAGTTCTTC. Translated: CASSESPYRDRGYEQFF.